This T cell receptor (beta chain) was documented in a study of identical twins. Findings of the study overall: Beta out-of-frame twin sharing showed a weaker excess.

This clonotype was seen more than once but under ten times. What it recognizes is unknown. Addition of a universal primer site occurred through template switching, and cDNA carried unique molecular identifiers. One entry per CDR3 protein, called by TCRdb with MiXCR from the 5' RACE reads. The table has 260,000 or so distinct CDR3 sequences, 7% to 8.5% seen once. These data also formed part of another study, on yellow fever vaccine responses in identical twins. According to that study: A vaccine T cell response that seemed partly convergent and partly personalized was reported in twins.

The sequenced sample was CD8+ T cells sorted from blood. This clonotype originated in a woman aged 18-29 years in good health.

CDR3 residues: CASSLGRLAGSPDTQYF. The CDR3 region has the DNA TGTGCCAGCAGCTTAGGGAGACTAGCGGGCAGCCCAGATACGCAGTATTTT. V usage is TRBV7-6 and J usage is TRBJ2-3, with 10 bases lining up with TRBD2. Germline CDR1 SGHVS, CDR2 FNYEAQ. The CDR3 sequence is 17 residues long. V trimming: 1 base; J trimming: 4 bases; junction bases outside the gene matches: 8.